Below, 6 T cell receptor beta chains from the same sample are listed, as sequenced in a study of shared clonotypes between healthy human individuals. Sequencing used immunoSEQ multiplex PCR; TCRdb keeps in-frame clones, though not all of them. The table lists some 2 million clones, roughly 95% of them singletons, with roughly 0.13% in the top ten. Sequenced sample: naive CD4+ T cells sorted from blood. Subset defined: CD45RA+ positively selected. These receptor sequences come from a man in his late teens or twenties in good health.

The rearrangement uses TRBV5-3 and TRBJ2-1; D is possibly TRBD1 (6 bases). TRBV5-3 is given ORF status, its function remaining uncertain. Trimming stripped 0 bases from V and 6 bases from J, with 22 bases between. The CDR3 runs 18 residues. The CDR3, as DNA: TGTGCCAGAAGCTTGGAATTTAGGGGGAATCGGGTGACCAATGAGCAGTTCTTC. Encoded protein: CARSLEFRGNRVTNEQFF.

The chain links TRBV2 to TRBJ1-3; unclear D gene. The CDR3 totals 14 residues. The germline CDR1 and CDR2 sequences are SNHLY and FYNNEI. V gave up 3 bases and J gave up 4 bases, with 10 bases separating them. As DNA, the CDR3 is TGTGCCAGCAGTGACTCTCGATTAGGAAACACCATATATTTT. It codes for CASSDSRLGNTIYF.

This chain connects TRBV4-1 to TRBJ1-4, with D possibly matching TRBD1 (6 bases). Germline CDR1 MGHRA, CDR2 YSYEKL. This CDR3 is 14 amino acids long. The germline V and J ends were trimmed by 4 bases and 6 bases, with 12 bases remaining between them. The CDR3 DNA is TGCGCCAGCAGCCGTCAGGGGCGATATGAAAAACTGTTTTTT. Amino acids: CASSRQGRYEKLFF.

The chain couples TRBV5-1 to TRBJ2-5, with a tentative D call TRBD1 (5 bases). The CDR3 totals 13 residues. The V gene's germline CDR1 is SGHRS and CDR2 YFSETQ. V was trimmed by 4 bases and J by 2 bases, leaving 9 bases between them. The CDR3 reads CASSLGEQETQYF. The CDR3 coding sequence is TGCGCCAGCAGCCTAGGGGAACAAGAGACCCAGTACTTC.

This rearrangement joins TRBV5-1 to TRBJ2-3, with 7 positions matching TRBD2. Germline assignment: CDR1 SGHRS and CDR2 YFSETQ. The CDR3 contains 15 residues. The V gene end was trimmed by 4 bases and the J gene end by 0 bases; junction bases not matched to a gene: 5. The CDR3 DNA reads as TGCGCCAGCAGCCAGACCGGGAGGAGCACAGATACGCAGTATTTT. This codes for CASSQTGRSTDTQYF.

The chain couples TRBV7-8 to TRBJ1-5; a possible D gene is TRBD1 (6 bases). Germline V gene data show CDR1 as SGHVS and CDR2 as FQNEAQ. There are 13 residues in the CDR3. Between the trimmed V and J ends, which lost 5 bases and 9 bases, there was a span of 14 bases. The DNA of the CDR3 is TGTGCCAGCAGCCCACAGGGTATTGGGCCCCAGCATTTT. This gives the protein CASSPQGIGPQHF.